Detailed here is one TCR beta chain. This entry comes from a study of OX40 agonist ivuxolimab in advanced cancers. Looking at the study overall: Patients were given ivuxolimab, an antibody that agonizes OX40 (CD134).

Method: immunoSEQ multiplex PCR; TCRdb's copy keeps in-frame clones and lacks some. The sample has tens of thousands of clones; 80% to 85% are singletons. The CDR3 length is 14 residues. V shed 1 base, J shed 10 bases, and the junction held 6 bases outside the gene matches. Germline CDR1 reads LNHDA; CDR2 reads SQIVND (reference sequence). The sample here was CD4+ or CD8+ T cells sorted from blood, taken in a trial of the OX40 agonist ivuxolimab. This sequence originates from an adult with an advanced solid tumor such as melanoma, head and neck, liver or kidney cancer. V usage is TRBV19 and J usage is TRBJ1-2; TRBD1 aligns across 10 bases. The CDR3 loop reads CASSIAGQGILYTF. As DNA, the CDR3 is TGTGCCAGTAGTATAGCGGGACAGGGGATCCTCTACACCTTC.